This TCR beta chain emerged from a study of CD8 T cells in Susac syndrome (dated by TCRdb to between 2018 and 2020). Regarding the study in general: Repertoire sequencing was used to test whether CD8+ T cell activation and differentiation in Susac syndrome was antigen driven. What the research found in general, with its limitations: The TCR sequencing and HLA analysis was acknowledged to have included a relatively small number of individuals.

Peripheral blood CD8+ and CD4+ T cells from healthy donors, Susac syndrome patients and multiple sclerosis patients were profiled by high-throughput TCR beta sequencing. Healthy donors were included as age- and sex-matched controls. CD8+ TEMRA cells were enriched by FACS, while bulk CD8+ and CD4+ T cells were purified by magnetic negative isolation. Blood was drawn into EDTA tubes, processed within 24 hours, and PBMCs were isolated by density gradient centrifugation. PBMCs intended for TCR sequencing were cryopreserved in liquid nitrogen and were subsequently thawed in a 37 degrees C water bath. A purity of at least 90% was achieved for sorted or isolated CD4+, CD8+ and CD8+ TEMRA cells. Including cysteine and phenylalanine, the CDR3 has 15 amino acids. Here the CDR3 DNA is all that survives: 45 bases in frame from base 1. CDR1 is given as SGDLS and CDR2 as YYNGEE, both from the germline V gene. The V end loses 4 bases and the J end loses 9 bases, and a stretch of 20 bases separates them.

RNA was extracted using the RNeasy kit, and about 0.45 to 1 ug of the RNA was reverse transcribed with random hexamers. The immunoSEQ multiplex PCR assay, which covers 54 Vbeta and 13 Jbeta segments, was used to amplify TCR beta CDR3 regions. Bias from PCR amplification was corrected by using a synthetic template baseline for primer optimization and for computational correction. Per the source publication's procedure: Reads were annotated to V, D and J genes per IMGT and analyzed with immunoSEQ Analyzer, keeping only productive sequences. Clonality was calculated as one minus the Shannon entropy normalized by log2 of the number of productive unique sequences. For each patient and control, public and private clones were evaluated among the 100 most prevalent clones. Susac-specific clones were defined as absent from healthy and MS cohorts, 850 to 1,300 published viral clones and other ImmuneACCESS disease sequences. TCRdb took the public reads, trimmed them with fastp at Q25, ran MiXCR for clone calling and kept in-frame beta chains. Each entry is one CDR3 protein sequence, shown with its most common DNA and genes. TCRdb, rather than the study authors, made the V and J calls. This sample is represented by under 200,000 distinct CDR3 sequences; roughly 92% of them were singletons. Clones ranked in the top ten supply 0.1% to 0.12% of the sample.

Regarding this clonotype: Its antigen remains unidentified. The sample holds no much larger clone one base away, and base qualities are not on file.

Sequencing was carried out using CD4+ T cells from PBMCs. The chain is made from TRBV9 and TRBJ2-1; the D gene is perhaps TRBD2, from 5 matching bases. This TCR came from a human donor in good health. The CDR3: CASSPQLSGLGEQFF. The base sequence is TGTGCCAGCAGCCCCCAGCTGAGCGGACTTGGTGAGCAGTTCTTC.